Given below is one TCR beta chain in context. What it binds is not known. The sample belongs to a study of T cells in localized non-small cell lung cancer. Whole-study findings and limits: For the top 100 tumor clones, a median roughly 56 also appeared in adjacent lung. Heterogeneity remains possible, as sequencing covered one tumor region only. Highest T cell clonality was seen in uninvolved adjacent lung, surpassing that measured in tumor.

Germline loops: CDR1 SGHTA, CDR2 FQGNSA. This CDR3 is built from 18 residues. With 1 base clipped from V and 5 bases from J, the junction kept 11 bases outside the gene matches. Using immunoSEQ multiplex PCR, the repertoire was profiled, and TCRdb retains in-frame clones only, with some absent. The sample records tens of thousands of clones, 80% being singletons. The gene calls are TRBV7-2 and TRBJ2-5; 12 nucleotides align to TRBD2. This TCR derives from a man aged 40 to 75 with stage II squamous cell lung carcinoma. The source was PBMCs, collected before any cancer treatment. CDR3 DNA: TGTGCCAGCAGCTTAGATGTCCTAGCGGGAGGGCCGTGGGAGACCCAGTACTTC. Translation: CASSLDVLAGGPWETQYF.